This T cell receptor beta chain was recovered during a study of graft-versus-host responses after intestinal transplantation. Only in-frame clones appear in the TCRdb table, and some are missing; sequencing was by immunoSEQ multiplex PCR. The sample shows fewer than 85,000 clones, over 70% of them seen only once. Points on this clone: Its target is not known.

Germline CDR1 reads SGHTA; CDR2 reads FQGNSA. This CDR3 comprises 15 residues. V gave up 6 bases and J gave up 4 bases; unmatched junction bases: 8. The chain combines TRBV7-2 with TRBJ2-2; 7 bases align to TRBD2. The material was unstimulated CD4+ T cells sorted from spleen or lymph node cells, obtained before transplant. The receptor was derived from a human donor who was the organ donor for an intestinal transplant. CDR3 residues: CASSIWGGITGELFF. The CDR3 DNA is TGTGCCAGCAGTATATGGGGGGGGATCACCGGGGAGCTGTTTTTT.